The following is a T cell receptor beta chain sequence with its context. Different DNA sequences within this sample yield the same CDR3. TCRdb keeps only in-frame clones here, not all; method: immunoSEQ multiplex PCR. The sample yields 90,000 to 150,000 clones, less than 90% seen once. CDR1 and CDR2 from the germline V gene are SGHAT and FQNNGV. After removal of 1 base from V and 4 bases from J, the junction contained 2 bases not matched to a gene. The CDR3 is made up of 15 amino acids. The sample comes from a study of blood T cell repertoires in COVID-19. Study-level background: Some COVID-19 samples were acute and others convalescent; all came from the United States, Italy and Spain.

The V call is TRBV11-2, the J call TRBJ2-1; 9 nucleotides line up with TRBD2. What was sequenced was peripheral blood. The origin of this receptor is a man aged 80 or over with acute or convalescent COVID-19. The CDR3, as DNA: TGTGCCAGCAGCTTAGGACTAGCGGCTTACAATGAGCAGTTCTTC. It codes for CASSLGLAAYNEQFF.